This is a list of T cell receptor beta chains from one sample in a study of breast tumors, draining lymph nodes, adjacent tissues. MiXCR, applied by TCRdb to the multiplex PCR reads, yields one record per CDR3 protein. This table has about 140,000 distinct CDR3 sequences, over 25% appearing once. The material sequenced was axillary lymph node tissue. The receptors shown here come from a female donor with breast cancer. Some clones in this sample may be carry-over from other donors' samples. Each CDR3 is given with its conserved first and last residue. Each record gives: CDR3 protein, CDR3 DNA, J gene, clone size, V gene, D gene. D genes are given only for firm matches. Rows give clone size only sometimes, using once, few, many, or a class for an expanded clone.

CDR3: CASSYTYSASGNTIYF
DNA: TGTGCCAGCAGTTACACTTACAGCGCCTCTGGAAACACCATATATTTT
J: TRBJ1-3
size: many
V: TRBV6-5
D: -

CDR3: CASKLAAGSGNQPQHF
DNA: TGTGCCAGCAAACTCGCCGCGGGGTCTGGCAATCAGCCCCAGCATTTT
J: TRBJ1-5
size: -
V: TRBV6-2/TRBV6-3
D: -

CDR3: CAWSLAQGVRGTGELFF
DNA: TGTGCCTGGAGTTTAGCCCAAGGGGTGAGGGGCACCGGGGAGCTGTTTTTT
J: TRBJ2-2
size: many
V: TRBV30
D: -

CDR3: CASSFYREDYGYTF
DNA: TGCGCCAGCAGCTTCTACAGGGAGGACTATGGCTACACCTTC
J: TRBJ1-2
size: many
V: TRBV5-1
D: -

CDR3: CASSLGQGPISGGYTF
DNA: TGCGCCAGCAGCTTGGGGCAGGGACCAATATCTGGCGGCTACACCTTC
J: TRBJ1-2
size: -
V: TRBV5-1
D: -

CDR3: CSQSPGPYSGANVLTF
DNA: TGCAGCCAATCCCCCGGGCCCTACTCTGGGGCCAACGTCCTGACTTTC
J: TRBJ2-6
size: many
V: TRBV20-1
D: -

CDR3: CASSNRGFSNQPQHF
DNA: TGTGCCAGCAGCAACAGGGGGTTTAGCAATCAGCCCCAGCATTTT
J: TRBJ1-5
size: -
V: TRBV9
D: TRBD1

CDR3: CPGSQDPGQGSSTYGYTF
DNA: TGTCCCGGCAGCCAAGATCCGGGACAGGGATCCTCGACGTATGGCTACACCTTC
J: TRBJ1-2
size: -
V: TRBV14
D: TRBD1

CDR3: CASSYSAMRQPQHF
DNA: TGTGCCAGCAGTTACTCTGCAATGCGTCAGCCCCAGCATTTT
J: TRBJ1-5
size: -
V: TRBV6-2/TRBV6-3
D: -

CDR3: CSARPSGTGNSPLHF
DNA: TGCAGTGCTAGACCTTCCGGGACAGGGAATTCACCCCTCCACTTT
J: TRBJ1-6
size: many
V: TRBV20-1
D: TRBD1

CDR3: CASRGQQGLTEAFF
DNA: TGTGCCAGCAGGGGACAACAGGGGCTCACTGAAGCTTTCTTT
J: TRBJ1-1
size: -
V: TRBV12-3/TRBV12-4
D: TRBD1

CDR3: CASMGGANNQPQHF
DNA: TGTGCCAGCATGGGAGGAGCAAACAATCAGCCCCAGCATTTT
J: TRBJ1-5
size: many
V: TRBV6-1
D: -

CDR3: CASSLESGRETQYF
DNA: TGTGCCAGCAGCCTTGAATCGGGGAGAGAGACCCAGTACTTC
J: TRBJ2-5
size: many
V: TRBV6-5
D: -

CDR3: CASSRTGYGEQYF
DNA: TGTGCCAGCAGTCGAACAGGGTACGGCGAGCAGTACTTC
J: TRBJ2-7
size: -
V: TRBV6-1
D: -

CDR3: CSARASEGFYEQCF
DNA: TGCAGTGCTCGGGCTAGCGAGGGGTTCTACGAGCAGTGCTTC
J: TRBJ2-7
size: -
V: TRBV20-1
D: -

CDR3: CASSQARGSAEAFF
DNA: TGTGCCAGCAGCCAAGCTCGCGGATCCGCTGAAGCTTTCTTT
J: TRBJ1-1
size: -
V: TRBV3-1
D: -

CDR3: CASGQGLTDTQYF
DNA: TGCGCCAGTGGACAGGGTCTCACAGATACGCAGTATTTT
J: TRBJ2-3
size: -
V: TRBV10-1
D: TRBD1

CDR3: CASGASGGYYYDGQFF
DNA: TGTGCCAGCGGGGCTAGCGGGGGATATTATTATGATGGGCAGTTCTTC
J: TRBJ2-1
size: -
V: TRBV19
D: TRBD2

CDR3: CASSRGLAGAVDTQYF
DNA: TGTGCCAGCAGCCGAGGACTAGCGGGGGCGGTAGATACGCAGTATTTT
J: TRBJ2-3
size: many
V: TRBV11-3
D: TRBD2

CDR3: CVSGLSPNEQFF
DNA: TGTGTCAGCGGTTTATCGCCCAATGAGCAGTTCTTC
J: TRBJ2-1
size: -
V: TRBV12-3/TRBV12-4
D: -

CDR3: CASTTGQGLKAFF
DNA: TGTGCCAGCACCACGGGACAGGGGTTGAAAGCTTTCTTT
J: TRBJ1-1
size: many
V: TRBV12-3/TRBV12-4
D: TRBD1

CDR3: CASSRLVGNEQYF
DNA: TGTGCTAGCAGCCGTTTAGTGGGTAACGAGCAGTACTTC
J: TRBJ2-7
size: -
V: TRBV7-7
D: -

CDR3: CASSLSDLIGQPQHF
DNA: TGTGCCAGCAGTTTATCGGACCTGATCGGTCAGCCCCAGCATTTT
J: TRBJ1-5
size: many
V: TRBV12-3/TRBV12-4
D: -

CDR3: CASSLGYASGGVETQYF
DNA: TGCGCCAGCAGCTTGGGGTATGCTAGCGGGGGCGTAGAGACCCAGTACTTC
J: TRBJ2-5
size: many
V: TRBV5-1
D: TRBD2

CDR3: CSARGLAGVGHTDTQYF
DNA: TGCAGTGCTAGAGGACTAGCAGGGGTGGGGCACACAGATACGCAGTATTTT
J: TRBJ2-3
size: many
V: TRBV20-1
D: -

CDR3: CASSFQQVANEKLFF
DNA: TGTGCCAGCAGCTTTCAACAGGTGGCAAATGAAAAACTGTTTTTT
J: TRBJ1-4
size: many
V: TRBV7-9
D: -

CDR3: CASSTGTGGLVFRYGYTF
DNA: TGTGCCAGTAGTACCGGGACAGGGGGCCTTGTCTTTCGCTATGGCTACACCTTC
J: TRBJ1-2
size: many
V: TRBV19
D: TRBD1

CDR3: CASNEQTRNEQFF
DNA: TGTGCCAGCAATGAACAGACTAGGAATGAGCAGTTCTTC
J: TRBJ2-1
size: many
V: TRBV6-1
D: -

CDR3: CASSLGPDRVYGYTF
DNA: TGTGCCAGCAGTTTAGGCCCGGACAGGGTGTATGGCTACACCTTC
J: TRBJ1-2
size: many
V: TRBV12-3/TRBV12-4
D: TRBD1

CDR3: CASSSTGGPSSGNTIYF
DNA: TGTGCCAGCAGCTCGACAGGGGGCCCCTCCTCTGGAAACACCATATATTTT
J: TRBJ1-3
size: many
V: TRBV7-9
D: TRBD1